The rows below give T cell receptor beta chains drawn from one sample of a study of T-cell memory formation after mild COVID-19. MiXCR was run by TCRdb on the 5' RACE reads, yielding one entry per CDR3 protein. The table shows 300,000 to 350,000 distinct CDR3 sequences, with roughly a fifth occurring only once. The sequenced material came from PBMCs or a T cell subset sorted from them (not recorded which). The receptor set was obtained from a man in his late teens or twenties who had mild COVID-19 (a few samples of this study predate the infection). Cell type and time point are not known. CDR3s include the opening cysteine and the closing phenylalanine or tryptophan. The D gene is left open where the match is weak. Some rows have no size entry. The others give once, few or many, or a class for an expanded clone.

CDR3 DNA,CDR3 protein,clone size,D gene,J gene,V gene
TGTGCCAGCAGTTTCAGCGAGAACACTGAAGCTTTCTTT,CASSFSENTEAFF,many,-,TRBJ1-1,TRBV7-3
TGCAGTGCTAGAACTCGACAGGGTAGCACTGAAGCTTTCTTT,CSARTRQGSTEAFF,-,TRBD1,TRBJ1-1,TRBV20-1
TGTGCCAGCAGGGCAGGAACCCAGGGGGCCGAGACCCAGTACTTC,CASRAGTQGAETQYF,few,TRBD1,TRBJ2-5,TRBV2
TGTGCCAGCAGTCGACTAGTGGGGTTGAATACGCAGTATTTT,CASSRLVGLNTQYF,few,-,TRBJ2-3,TRBV6-2/TRBV6-3
TGCAGTGCTAGAGTGGGGACAGTGAATGGCTACACCTTC,CSARVGTVNGYTF,few,TRBD1,TRBJ1-2,TRBV20-1
TGTGCCAGCAGCCCCGACGGAATCTACAATGAGCAGTTCTTC,CASSPDGIYNEQFF,few,-,TRBJ2-1,TRBV7-2
TGTGCCATCAGTGGGGACATCTTTGAGCAGTTCTTC,CAISGDIFEQFF,many,-,TRBJ2-1,TRBV10-3
TGTGCCAGCAGCTCGGGTAGCCCCACCGGGGAGCTGTTTTTT,CASSSGSPTGELFF,-,-,TRBJ2-2,TRBV7-3
TGTGCCATCAGTCCCGCGGGCTACTCTGGAAACACCATATATTTT,CAISPAGYSGNTIYF,few,-,TRBJ1-3,TRBV10-3
TGCAGCGTTGCTCGGCGGGGGGACACAGATACGCAGTATTTT,CSVARRGDTDTQYF,-,TRBD2,TRBJ2-3,TRBV29-1
TGCGCCAGCAGCCCAAACATCGGGGAGCTGTTTTTT,CASSPNIGELFF,-,-,TRBJ2-2,TRBV5-1
TGTGCCAGCAGCTTAGAATTTCCCAATGAGCAGTTCTTC,CASSLEFPNEQFF,-,-,TRBJ2-1,TRBV7-2
TGCGCCAGCAGCCTAGGACAGGGCAACTATGGCTACACCTTC,CASSLGQGNYGYTF,many,TRBD1,TRBJ1-2,TRBV5-1
TGTGCCAGCAGTTACGGCAATCAAGAGACCCAGTACTTC,CASSYGNQETQYF,few,-,TRBJ2-5,TRBV6-2/TRBV6-3
TGTGCCAGCAGCCCCAGCCTCTGGGCAGATACGCAGTATTTT,CASSPSLWADTQYF,-,-,TRBJ2-3,TRBV7-2
TGTGCCAGCAGCCACCGTTTTAAGGGGGACTATGGCTACACCTTC,CASSHRFKGDYGYTF,many,-,TRBJ1-2,TRBV3-1
TGTGCCAGCAGTGCACAGCGTATCAATCAGCCCCAGCATTTT,CASSAQRINQPQHF,few,-,TRBJ1-5,TRBV6-5
TGTGCCATCTCGACAGGCTATGGCTACACCTTC,CAISTGYGYTF,many,-,TRBJ1-2,TRBV10-3
TGTGCCAGCAGCCAAGTGGAGGAAGACAGGCGCCAAGAGACCCAGTACTTC,CASSQVEEDRRQETQYF,few,-,TRBJ2-5,TRBV4-2
TGCGCCAGCAGCCCGGTTAGCGGCTATGGCTACACCTTC,CASSPVSGYGYTF,-,-,TRBJ1-2,TRBV4-3
TGTGCCAGCAGCGACCCTGCCTACGAGCAGTACTTC,CASSDPAYEQYF,few,-,TRBJ2-7,TRBV4-2
TGTGCCAGCAGCTTAAGGTACACTGAAGCTTTCTTT,CASSLRYTEAFF,-,-,TRBJ1-1,TRBV7-2
TGCAGCGTCCAAGAAGGGCCGGGGACCCAGTACTTC,CSVQEGPGTQYF,-,-,TRBJ2-5,TRBV29-1
TGTGCCATCAGAAACAGGGAGCACGGCTATGGCTACACCTTC,CAIRNREHGYGYTF,-,-,TRBJ1-2,TRBV10-3
TGTGCCTGGAGTAGGGTAGCGGGGGCATTCACAGATACGCAGTATTTT,CAWSRVAGAFTDTQYF,-,TRBD2,TRBJ2-3,TRBV30
TGCGCCAGCAGCTTGGTTAGAATGGAGACCCAGTACTTC,CASSLVRMETQYF,few,-,TRBJ2-5,TRBV5-1
TGTGCCAGCAGTGAAATTCGTGTCAGGACCCAAGAGACCCAGTACTTC,CASSEIRVRTQETQYF,-,-,TRBJ2-5,TRBV6-1
TGTGCCAGCAGCCGGGGGCGGGGTGGCTACACCTTC,CASSRGRGGYTF,-,-,TRBJ1-2,TRBV27
TGTGCCAGCAGCCCCAGGGGGGCCGAGGACTATGGCTACACCTTC,CASSPRGAEDYGYTF,few,TRBD1,TRBJ1-2,TRBV3-1
TGCAGCCTGGAGGAGAGGGGTGAAGAGACCCAGTACTTC,CSLEERGEETQYF,few,-,TRBJ2-5,TRBV29-1
TGCGCCAGCAGCTCAGCTCAGGGAACTGAAGCTTTCTTT,CASSSAQGTEAFF,-,-,TRBJ1-1,TRBV5-1
TGTGCCTGGAGTGTACCCGAGGGGGAGGTGAATGAGCAGTTCTTC,CAWSVPEGEVNEQFF,many,-,TRBJ2-1,TRBV30